This T cell receptor (beta chain) is from a study of T cells after yellow fever vaccination. Per the germline V gene, CDR1 is MNHGY and CDR2 is SAAAGT. J gave up 3 bases and V 6 bases, and 6 bases lay outside the gene matches. This CDR3 spans 14 amino acids. TCRdb reprocessed the 5' RACE reads with MiXCR, giving one entry per CDR3 protein. The top ten hold less than 25% of the sample, which has just over 300,000 distinct CDR3 sequences, around 4% seen once. This clonotype was detected many times. Sequences were derived from PBMCs, sampled on the day of the yellow fever booster vaccination. This clonotype originated in a young man who received the YFV17D yellow fever vaccine. The chain links TRBV6-8 to TRBJ2-3; 7 positions agree with TRBD1. The CDR3 bases are TGTGCCAGCAGCGACAGGGAGTTTACAGATACGCAGTATTTT. It is translated as CASSDREFTDTQYF.